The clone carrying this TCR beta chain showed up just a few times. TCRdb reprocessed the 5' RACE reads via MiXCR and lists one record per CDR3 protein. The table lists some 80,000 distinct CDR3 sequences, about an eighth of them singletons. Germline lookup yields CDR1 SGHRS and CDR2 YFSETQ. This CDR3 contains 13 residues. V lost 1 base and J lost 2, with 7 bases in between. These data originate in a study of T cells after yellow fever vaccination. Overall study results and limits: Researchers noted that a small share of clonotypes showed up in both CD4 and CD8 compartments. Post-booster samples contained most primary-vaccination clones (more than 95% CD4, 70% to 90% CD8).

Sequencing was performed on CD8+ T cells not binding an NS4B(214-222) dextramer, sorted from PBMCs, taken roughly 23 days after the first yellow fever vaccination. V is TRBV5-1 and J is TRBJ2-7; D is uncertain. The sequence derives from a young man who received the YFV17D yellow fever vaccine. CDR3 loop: CASSLRSTYEQYF. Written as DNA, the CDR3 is TGCGCCAGCAGCTTGCGCAGTACCTACGAGCAGTACTTC.